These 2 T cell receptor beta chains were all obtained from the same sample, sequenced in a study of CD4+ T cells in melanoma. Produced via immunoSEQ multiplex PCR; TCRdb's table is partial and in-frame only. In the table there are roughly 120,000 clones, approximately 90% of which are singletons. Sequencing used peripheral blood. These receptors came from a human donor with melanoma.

For the CDR3, the DNA is TGTGCCAGCAGTTTATCAGGGACAGGGGCAGGTTCACCCCTCCACTTT. Translated: CASSLSGTGAGSPLHF. This chain links TRBV27 with TRBJ1-6; 10 bases fit TRBD1. The CDR3 is 16 residues long. Germline loops: CDR1 MNHEY, CDR2 SMNVEV (reference sequence). Unmatched junction bases numbered 5, after V lost 0 bases and J lost 9 bases.

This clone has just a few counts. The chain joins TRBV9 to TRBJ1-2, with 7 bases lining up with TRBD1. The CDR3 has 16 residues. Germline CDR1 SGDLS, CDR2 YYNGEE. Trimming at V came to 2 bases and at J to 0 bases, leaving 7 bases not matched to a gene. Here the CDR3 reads CASSVRGQSPNYGYTF. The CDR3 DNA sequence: TGTGCCAGCAGCGTGAGGGGACAGTCCCCTAACTATGGCTACACCTTC.